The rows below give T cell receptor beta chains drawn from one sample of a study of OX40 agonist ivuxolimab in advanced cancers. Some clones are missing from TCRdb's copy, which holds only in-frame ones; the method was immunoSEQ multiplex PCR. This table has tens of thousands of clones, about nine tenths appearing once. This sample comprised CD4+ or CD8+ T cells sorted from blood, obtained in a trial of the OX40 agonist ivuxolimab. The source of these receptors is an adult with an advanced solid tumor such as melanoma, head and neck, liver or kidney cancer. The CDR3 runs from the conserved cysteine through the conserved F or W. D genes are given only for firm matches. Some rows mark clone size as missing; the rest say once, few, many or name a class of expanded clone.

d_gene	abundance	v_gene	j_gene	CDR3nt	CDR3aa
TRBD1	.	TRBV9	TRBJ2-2	TGTGCCAGCAGCGTAGTTCAGGGGGCGGCTCTGAACACCGGGGAGCTGTTTTTT	CASSVVQGAALNTGELFF
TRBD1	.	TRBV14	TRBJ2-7	TGTGCCAGCAGCCAAGTTTTTGGACAGGATGTTTACGAGCAGTACTTC	CASSQVFGQDVYEQYF
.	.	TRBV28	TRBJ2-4	TGTGCCAGCAGTTTAGGGGCGGAAAACATTCAGTACTTC	CASSLGAENIQYF
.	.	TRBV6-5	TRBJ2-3	TGTGCCAGCAGCCCCCGAGGCCTTAGCACAGATACGCAGTATTTT	CASSPRGLSTDTQYF
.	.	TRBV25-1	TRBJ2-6	TGTGCCAGCAGGGCATCTGGGGCCAACGTCCTGACTTTC	CASRASGANVLTF
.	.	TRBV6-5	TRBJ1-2	TGTGCCAGCAGTTACTCGGGGGGAGAACGGTATGGCTACACCTTC	CASSYSGGERYGYTF
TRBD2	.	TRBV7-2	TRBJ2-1	TGTGCCAGCAGCCTCGGACTAGCGAAGACGATTGAGCAGTTCTTC	CASSLGLAKTIEQFF
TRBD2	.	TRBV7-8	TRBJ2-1	TGTGCCAGCAGTCTCGGGGGGGTAGGCAATGAGCAGTTCTTC	CASSLGGVGNEQFF
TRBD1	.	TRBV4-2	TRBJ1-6	TGTGCCAGCAGCCAAGTCGGGGACAGGGATTCACCCCTCCACTTT	CASSQVGDRDSPLHF
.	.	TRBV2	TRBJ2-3	TGTGCCAGCAGTCACCGGGGGGCCACGGATACGCAGTATTTT	CASSHRGATDTQYF
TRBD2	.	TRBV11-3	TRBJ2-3	TGTGCCAGCAGCATAGGGACTAGCGGGGGTCCAGATACGCAGTATTTT	CASSIGTSGGPDTQYF
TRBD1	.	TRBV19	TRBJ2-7	TGTGCCAGTAGCCCAAGGTACAGGGGTTCCTACGAGCAGTACTTC	CASSPRYRGSYEQYF
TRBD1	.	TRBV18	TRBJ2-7	TGTGCCAGCTCGCGGGACAGGAAAGAGGAGCAGTACTTC	CASSRDRKEEQYF
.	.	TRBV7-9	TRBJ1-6	TGTGCCAGCAGCTCAGGACAGACTAATTCACCCCTCCACTTT	CASSSGQTNSPLHF
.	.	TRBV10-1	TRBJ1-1	TGCGCCAGCAGTCCGGACATTGGCACTGAAGCTTTCTTT	CASSPDIGTEAFF
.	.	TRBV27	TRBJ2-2	TGTGCCAGCAGTTTTTTTTCTGCGAACACCGGGGAGCTGTTTTTT	CASSFFSANTGELFF
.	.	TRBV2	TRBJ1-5	TGTGCCAGCAGTTCACGGGTGCCTTCGAAGAACCAGCCCCAGCATTTT	CASSSRVPSKNQPQHF
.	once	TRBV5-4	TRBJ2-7	TGTGCCAGCAGCCACATACTCACGCAGGGCCCCGGCGAGCAGTACTTC	CASSHILTQGPGEQYF
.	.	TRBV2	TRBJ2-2	TGTGCCAGCAGTGAAGGGCTAGGGAGGACCGGGGAGCTGTTTTTT	CASSEGLGRTGELFF
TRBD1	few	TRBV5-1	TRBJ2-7	TGCGCCAGCAGCGTGGGACAGGGTAACGAGCAGTACTTC	CASSVGQGNEQYF
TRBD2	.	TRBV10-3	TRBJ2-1	TGTGCCATCGCGGGGGAGGCCCTATCCTACAATGAGCAGTTCTTC	CAIAGEALSYNEQFF
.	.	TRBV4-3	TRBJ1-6	TGCGCCAGCAGCCAAGATAACAGACCGGGGAGATCACCCCTCCACTTT	CASSQDNRPGRSPLHF
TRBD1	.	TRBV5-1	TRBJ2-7	TGCGCCAGCAGCGCGGAAGGGGGCACCGGGATCGAGCAGTACTTC	CASSAEGGTGIEQYF
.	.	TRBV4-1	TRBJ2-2	TGCGCCAGCAGCCAGACAGGGAACACCGGGGAGCTGTTTTTT	CASSQTGNTGELFF
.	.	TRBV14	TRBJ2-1	TGTGCCAGCAGCCAAGAAAACAGCCTATTGCTCCCCTACAATGAGCAGTTCTTC	CASSQENSLLLPYNEQFF
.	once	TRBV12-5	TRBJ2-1	TGTGCTAGTGGTTCGACCCACGGGGCACAGATTGGAAATGAGCAGTTCTTC	CASGSTHGAQIGNEQFF
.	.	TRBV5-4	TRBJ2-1	TGTGCCAGCAGCTTGGTGGGGGCCGGTGAGCAGTTCTTC	CASSLVGAGEQFF
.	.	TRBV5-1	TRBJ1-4	TGCGCCAGCAGCTTGGACCTTGGGAAAAAACTGTTTTTT	CASSLDLGKKLFF
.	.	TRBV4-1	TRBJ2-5	TGCGCCAGCAGCCAAAGTACCCAGGGTGGGCAAGAGACCCAGTACTTC	CASSQSTQGGQETQYF
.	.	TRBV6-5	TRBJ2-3	TGTGCCAGCAGTTCCGAGAGGGGAGATACGCAGTATTTT	CASSSERGDTQYF
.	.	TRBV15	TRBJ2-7	TGTGCCACCAGCAGAGACTCCTACGAGCAGTACTTC	CATSRDSYEQYF
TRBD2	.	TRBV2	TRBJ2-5	TGTGCCAGCAGTGGACTAGCGGGAGGGCCGACGGAGACCCAGTACTTC	CASSGLAGGPTETQYF
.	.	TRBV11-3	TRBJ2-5	TGTGCCAGCAGCTTAGTATGGCAAGAGACCCAGTACTTC	CASSLVWQETQYF
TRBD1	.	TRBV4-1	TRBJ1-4	TGCGCCAGCAGCCAACACGGGACAGCTAATGAAAAACTGTTTTTT	CASSQHGTANEKLFF